One sample yielded the 20 T cell receptor beta chains listed below, sequenced in a study of CD8+ T cells in alopecia areata. Stated treatment: oral pan-JAK inhibitor, 5-10 mg twice daily. TCR sequencing used cDNA made by reverse transcription of extracted RNA. The table came from immunoSEQ multiplex PCR; TCRdb's copy has only in-frame clones and leaves some out. The data show about 270,000 clones, around 64% seen once. Here the sequenced sample was CD4+ T cells sorted from blood, taken around week 54, from a patient treated with tofacitinib. Receptors originate from a human donor with alopecia areata.

This chain links TRBV29-1 with TRBJ2-3, with TRBD2 as a possible D gene (5 bases). CDR3 size: 13 residues. Trimming stripped 5 bases from V and 5 bases from J, with 14 bases between. Germline assignment: CDR1 SQVTM and CDR2 ANQGSEA. The CDR3 DNA is TGCAGCGTTTCCGGGATTTCGTTAGATACGCAGTATTTT. Protein sequence: CSVSGISLDTQYF.

Only one count was recorded for this clone. The V call is TRBV4-3, the J call TRBJ1-5; TRBD1 might be the D (5 bases). V was clipped by 0 bases and J by 3 bases, with 12 bases between them. The CDR3 is 16 amino acids. CDR1 is LGHNA, CDR2 YSLEER, per germline. The CDR3 spells CASSQDPGRHNQPQHF. The CDR3 DNA follows: TGCGCCAGCAGCCAAGATCCGGGACGGCACAATCAGCCCCAGCATTTT.

This clone occurred once. The V call is TRBV6-1, the J call TRBJ2-7; 11 bases fit TRBD1. This CDR3 has 14 residues. Germline V CDR1 and CDR2: MNHNS, SASEGT. The junction had 4 bases not matched to a gene; V was cut back by 6 bases and J by 3 bases. CDR3 amino acids: CASRGGTGGYEQYF. The CDR3 coding sequence is TGTGCCAGCAGAGGCGGGACAGGGGGCTACGAGCAGTACTTC.

The genes are TRBV18 and TRBJ2-6; no definite D call. Germline V gives CDR1 KGHSH, CDR2 LQKENI. V was shortened by 2 bases and J by 4 bases, with 12 bases between the two germline ends. The length of the CDR3 is 16 residues. In DNA, the CDR3 is TGTGCCAGCTCACCAAGAGGCTGGTCCGGGGCCAACGTCCTGACTTTC. Its protein product is CASSPRGWSGANVLTF. The whole variable domain, remainder taken from reference TRBV18 and TRBJ2-6, is NAGVMQNPRHLVRRRGQEARLRCSPMKGHSHVYWYRQLPEEGLKFMVYLQKENIIDESGMPKERFSAEFPKEGPSILRIQQVVRGDSAAYFCASSPRGWSGANVLTFGAGSRLTVL.

The J gene is TRBJ2-2, the V gene TRBV6-5; weak D call: TRBD1 (6 bases). V lost 5 bases to trimming and J lost 4 bases, with 11 bases between them. Germline V gives CDR1 MNHEY, CDR2 SVGAGI. CDR3 length: 14 residues. The CDR3 DNA reads TGTGCCAGCAGTGCGGCCAGGGGCACCGGGGAGCTGTTTTTT. Protein: CASSAARGTGELFF.

This chain connects TRBV7-9 to TRBJ1-1, with unresolved D. V was trimmed by 2 bases and J by 1 base, leaving 8 bases between them. Germline CDR1 reads SEHNR; CDR2 reads FQNEAQ (reference sequence). CDR3 length: 14 amino acids. The CDR3 DNA follows: TGTGCCAGCAGCTTATTGGGAGGGAACACTGAAGCTTTCTTT. It codes for CASSLLGGNTEAFF.

This chain uses TRBV9 with TRBJ2-3; TRBD1 matches 7 bases. The V gene end was trimmed by 4 bases and the J gene end by 9 bases; junction bases not matched to a gene: 11. Per germline, CDR1 SGDLS and CDR2 YYNGEE. The CDR3 loop spans 14 amino acids. CDR3 nucleotide sequence: TGTGCCAGCAGCACCCACGACAGGGTTGCCACGCAGTATTTT. Translated, it gives CASSTHDRVATQYF.

This clone was seen only a few times. The identical CDR3 is also encoded by other nucleotide sequences in the sample. The chain's CDR3 is CAWSRGTEAFF. The CDR3 DNA sequence: TGTGCCTGGAGTAGGGGCACTGAAGCTTTCTTT. The chain links TRBV30 to TRBJ1-1, with D maybe TRBD1 (5 bases). The CDR3 is 11 residues long. Germline V gives CDR1 GTSNPN, CDR2 SVGIG (reference sequence). V was shortened by 2 bases and J by 4 bases, with 5 bases between the two germline ends.

The chain recombines TRBV9 with TRBJ1-5, with unresolved D. The CDR3 is made up of 13 amino acids. Trimming stripped 0 bases from V and 5 bases from J, with 6 bases between. Per the germline V gene, CDR1 is SGDLS and CDR2 is YYNGEE. CDR3 protein: CASSVGVDQPQHF. The CDR3 DNA reads TGTGCCAGCAGCGTAGGGGTAGATCAGCCCCAGCATTTT.

The chain has TRBV2 and TRBJ2-7, with a possible D match to TRBD2 (7 bases). Germline V gene lookup returns CDR1 SNHLY and CDR2 FYNNEI. V was cut by 7 bases and J by 2 bases, with 15 bases left in between. This CDR3 region has 14 residues. The CDR3 spells CASTRRGGPYEQYF. The CDR3 coding sequence is TGTGCCAGCACCCGGAGGGGGGGGCCCTACGAGCAGTACTTC. Full variable domain (missing parts from reference TRBV2 and TRBJ2-7): EPEVTQTPSHQVTQMGQEVILRCVPISNHLYFYWYRQILGQKVEFLVSFYNNEISEKSEIFDDQFSVERPDGSNFTLKIRSTKLEDSAMYFCASTRRGGPYEQYFGPGTRLTVT.

To note about this clone: The junction shows a germline mismatch at one end, possibly a read error. This specimen includes other DNA sequences encoding the same CDR3. This sequence joins TRBV29-1 and TRBJ2-5; TRBD2 aligns across 8 bases. CDR3 length: 11 residues. Germline V gene data show CDR1 as SQVTM and CDR2 as ANQGSEA. CDR3 coding DNA: TGTAGCGGGACACTCCAAGAGACCCAGTACTTC. Its translation is CSGTLQETQYF.

The chain has TRBV30 and TRBJ2-5; 7 nucleotides agree with TRBD1. CDR1 is GTSNPN, CDR2 SVGIG, per germline (reference sequence). V gave up 4 bases and J gave up 4 bases; unmatched junction bases: 6. The CDR3 totals 13 residues. The CDR3 DNA reads TGTGCCTGGAAGGTAGGGGGCGGAGAGACCCAGTACTTC. Its translation is CAWKVGGGETQYF.

This clone was detected a few times. The chain combines TRBV30 with TRBJ2-1; D might be TRBD2 (6 bases). The V gene lost 7 bases and the J gene lost 5 bases, with 15 bases spanning the gap. The CDR3 length is 13 residues. Germline V gene data show CDR1 as GTSNPN and CDR2 as SVGIG (reference sequence). CDR3 bases: TGTGCCTTGTCCGGGACTCCTAACAATGAGCAGTTCTTC. It yields the protein CALSGTPNNEQFF.

CDR3 amino acids: CASSQRTGVGIGYGYTF. CDR3 bases: TGCGCCAGCAGCCAACGGACAGGGGTCGGGATTGGGTATGGCTACACCTTC. The V call is TRBV4-3, the J call TRBJ1-2; TRBD1 aligns across 9 bases. The trim removed 2 bases at V and 5 bases at J, leaving 12 bases unmatched. CDR3 length: 17 amino acids. CDR1 is LGHNA, CDR2 YSLEER, per germline.

This clone was picked up a small number of times. The V call is TRBV6-5, the J call TRBJ1-6, with D uncertain. CDR3 length equals 12 residues. V lost 5 bases and J lost 7, with 6 bases in between. Per the germline V gene, CDR1 is MNHEY and CDR2 is SVGAGI. This CDR3 is CASSVRNSPLHF. CDR3 DNA: TGTGCCAGCAGTGTCAGGAATTCACCCCTCCACTTT.

With regard to this clone: The junction departs from germline at one end; a sequencing error may be responsible. This chain connects TRBV7-7 to TRBJ2-5, with D possibly being TRBD1 (6 bases). The germline V gene has CDR1 SSHAT and CDR2 FNYEAQ (reference sequence). The length of the CDR3 is 13 residues. The CDR3 sequence: CASSSPTGETQYF. In DNA, the CDR3 is TGTGCTAGCAGCTCCCCGACAGGCGAGACCCAGTACTTC.

This rearrangement joins TRBV6-1 to TRBJ2-5; D is perhaps TRBD1 or TRBD2 (5 bases each). Between the trimmed V and J ends, which lost 8 bases and 2 bases, there was a span of 12 bases. The germline V gene encodes CDR1 MNHNS and CDR2 SASEGT. The CDR3 is 13 amino acids. The CDR3 region is CASLRDQQETQYF. The CDR3 coding sequence is TGTGCCAGCCTACGGGACCAACAAGAGACCCAGTACTTC.

This rearrangement joins TRBV5-1 to TRBJ1-5; D not certain. V was trimmed by 0 bases and J by 6 bases, leaving 4 bases between them. The CDR3 is made up of 12 amino acids. Germline V gene data show CDR1 as SGHRS and CDR2 as YFSETQ. CDR3 nucleotides: TGCGCCAGCAGCTTGGGAATTCAGCCCCAGCATTTT. Translating gives CASSLGIQPQHF.

J is TRBJ1-1 and V is TRBV5-1; D uncertain. Trimming shortened V by 0 bases and J by 3 bases, and 9 bases separated the two germline ends. Germline CDR1 is SGHRS and CDR2 is YFSETQ. The CDR3 is 14 amino acids. Written as DNA, the CDR3 is TGCGCCAGCAGCTTGGGGGGATTTCACACTGAAGCTTTCTTT. Protein: CASSLGGFHTEAFF.

This sequence joins TRBV12-5 and TRBJ1-5, with 9 bases identical to TRBD1. This CDR3 is 20 amino acids long. The trim removed 7 bases at V and 2 bases at J, leaving 21 bases unmatched. The germline gives CDR1 LGHNT, CDR2 FRNRAP. The CDR3 region is CASALLTTGTGREGNQPQHF. CDR3 sequence (DNA): TGTGCTAGTGCCCTCCTAACCACCGGGACAGGGAGAGAGGGCAATCAGCCCCAGCATTTT.